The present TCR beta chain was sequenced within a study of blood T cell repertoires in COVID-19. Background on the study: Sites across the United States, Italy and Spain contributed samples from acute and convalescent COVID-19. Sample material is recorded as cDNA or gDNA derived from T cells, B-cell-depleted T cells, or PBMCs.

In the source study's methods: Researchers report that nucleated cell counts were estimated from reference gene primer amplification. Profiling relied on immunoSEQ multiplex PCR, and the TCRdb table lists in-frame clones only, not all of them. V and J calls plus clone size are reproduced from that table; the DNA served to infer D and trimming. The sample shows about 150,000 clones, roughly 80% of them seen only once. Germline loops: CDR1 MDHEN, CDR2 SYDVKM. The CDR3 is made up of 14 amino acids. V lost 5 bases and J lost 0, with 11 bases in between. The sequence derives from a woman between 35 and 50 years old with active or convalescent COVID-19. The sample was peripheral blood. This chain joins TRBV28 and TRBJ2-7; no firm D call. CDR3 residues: CASSPTRVSYEQYF. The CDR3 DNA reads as TGTGCCAGCAGTCCTACACGGGTCTCCTACGAGCAGTACTTC.